Below, 28 T cell receptor beta chains from the same sample are listed, as sequenced in a study of blood T cells in healthy people across ages. Primed by a sample-barcoded 5' primer and a J-beta primer mix, a second PCR proceeded for about 7 to 11 cycles. TCRdb analysed the 5' RACE reads with MiXCR anew, one entry per CDR3 protein. This sample yields about 1.6 million distinct CDR3 sequences, of which roughly 32% are seen a single time; around 11% belongs to the top ten. Input material: blood. These receptors all stem from a young woman in good health.

This clonotype appeared a few times. The V and J genes are TRBV5-1 and TRBJ2-1, with 12 bases that match TRBD2. Germline loops: CDR1 SGHRS, CDR2 YFSETQ. The CDR3 sequence is 19 residues long. Unmatched junction bases numbered 10, after V lost 2 bases and J lost 1 base. The chain's CDR3 is CASSFRLAGVVGSYNEQFF. The CDR3 DNA reads TGCGCCAGCAGCTTTAGACTAGCGGGGGTTGTCGGGTCCTACAATGAGCAGTTCTTC.

The V call is TRBV11-2, the J call TRBJ2-1, with 9 bases fitting TRBD2. V lost 5 bases, J lost 9 bases, and 17 bases stayed unmatched. This CDR3 has 17 residues. CDR1 SGHAT and CDR2 FQNNGV come from the germline V gene. The CDR3 bases are TGTGCCAGCAGCCCACGAAAAAAGCGTAGCGGGGGCACTGAGCAGTTCTTC. Translating it yields CASSPRKKRSGGTEQFF.

A note on this clonotype: The junction departs from the called germline gene at one end, perhaps through a read error. CDR3 bases: TGCGGCGTTTACAGACTGGGCTCCTACAATGAGCAGTTCTTC. This gives the protein CGVYRLGSYNEQFF. The chain recombines TRBV29-1 with TRBJ2-1; D uncertain. The length of the CDR3 is 14 residues. Germline lookup yields CDR1 SQVTM and CDR2 ANQGSEA.

The chain combines TRBV9 with TRBJ1-2; TRBD1 matches at 7 bases. V lost 6 bases and J lost 8; bases outside the gene matches: 16. Germline V gene data show CDR1 as SGDLS and CDR2 as YYNGEE. The CDR3 totals 15 residues. CDR3 sequence reads: CASTLTGRGHMGYTF. CDR3 coding DNA: TGTGCCAGCACCCTAACCGGAAGGGGGCATATGGGCTACACCTTC.

V and J are TRBV4-2 and TRBJ1-4; tentative D call: TRBD1 (5 bases). The V gene lost 0 bases and the J gene lost 5 bases, with 13 bases spanning the gap. CDR3 size: 16 residues. The germline V gene has CDR1 LGHNA and CDR2 YNFKEQ. The CDR3: CASSQDGTRRNEKLFF. The CDR3 bases are TGTGCCAGCAGCCAAGATGGGACCAGGAGAAATGAAAAACTGTTTTTT.

The chain uses TRBV3-1 and TRBJ2-6; D is unclear. The CDR3 is made up of 16 amino acids. V gave up 3 bases and J gave up 0 bases, with 9 bases separating them. The germline V gene has CDR1 LGHDT and CDR2 YNNKEL (reference sequence). The CDR3 region has the DNA TGTGCCAGCAGCCAGTATGGGGTCTCTGGGGCCAACGTCCTGACTTTC. It is translated as CASSQYGVSGANVLTF.

This clonotype was seen at least ten times. The genes are TRBV29-1 and TRBJ2-5; a weak D match, TRBD2 (5 bases). Looked up from germline, CDR1 is SQVTM and CDR2 is ANQGSEA. Trimming stripped 6 bases from V and 5 bases from J, with 7 bases between. The CDR3 has 10 amino acids. CDR3 sequence: CSVERETQYF. The CDR3 DNA reads as TGCAGCGTGGAGCGGGAGACCCAGTACTTC.

This chain uses TRBV10-3 with TRBJ2-7, with TRBD2 matching over 9 bases. In germline, CDR1 is ENHRY, CDR2 SYGVKD. The CDR3 is 14 amino acids. The junction had 10 bases not matched to a gene; V was cut back by 9 bases and J by 4 bases. CDR3 DNA: TGTGCCATACGTAGCGGGAGTAGAGGATACGAGCAGTACTTC. Translating gives CAIRSGSRGYEQYF.

The chain uses TRBV20-1 and TRBJ1-5; the D is unclear. The CDR3 contains 13 residues. V was pared by 1 base and J by 6 bases, with 10 bases between. In germline, CDR1 is DFQATT, CDR2 SNEGSKA (reference sequence). In DNA form, the CDR3 reads TGCAGTGCTAGAGGGGCCGGTAGTCAGCCCCAGCATTTT. It yields the protein CSARGAGSQPQHF.

V and J are TRBV19 and TRBJ2-7; D may correspond to TRBD1 or TRBD2 (5 bases each). Germline lookup yields CDR1 LNHDA and CDR2 SQIVND (reference sequence). V was shortened by 1 base and J by 2 bases, with 12 bases between the two germline ends. This CDR3 is 15 amino acids long. The CDR3 sequence: CASSIVGESTYEQYF. CDR3 bases: TGTGCCAGTAGTATAGTGGGGGAATCGACCTACGAGCAGTACTTC.

About this clonotype itself: The junction and the germline gene differ at one end; a read error may be behind it. The chain couples TRBV12-3 or TRBV12-4 to TRBJ2-3; unclear D gene. The CDR3 has 14 residues. In nucleotides, the CDR3 is TGTGCCTGCAGTTTACTTTCTAGCACAGATACGCAGTATTTT. This codes for CACSLLSSTDTQYF.

With respect to this clonotype: Compared with germline, one end of the junction differs, possibly owing to a read error. The chain uses TRBV6-5 and TRBJ2-3, with D possibly TRBD1 on 5 matching bases. The CDR3 runs to 13 residues. Germline values: CDR1 MNHEY, CDR2 SVGAGI. Here the CDR3 reads CASSWDSTGTQYF. CDR3 DNA sequence: TGTGCCAGCAGTTGGGATAGCACAGGTACGCAGTATTTT.

V gene TRBV20-1 combines with J gene TRBJ2-2; TRBD2 matches 7 bases. The V gene's germline CDR1 is DFQATT and CDR2 SNEGSKA (reference sequence). The CDR3 loop spans 19 amino acids. J was trimmed by 3 bases and V by 0 bases; bases with no gene match: 16. The CDR3 coding sequence is TGCAGTGCTAGAGATGGGTTTTGGGCGAGCGGGAATGACACCGGGGAGCTGTTTTTT. Its translation is CSARDGFWASGNDTGELFF.

This chain connects TRBV20-1 to TRBJ2-3, with D unclear. This CDR3 is 14 amino acids long. V shed 3 bases and J shed 1 base, with 11 bases lying between them. Germline V gene data show CDR1 as DFQATT and CDR2 as SNEGSKA (reference sequence). The chain's CDR3 is CSASTPHGTDTQYF. DNA of the CDR3: TGCAGTGCTAGCACTCCTCACGGCACAGATACGCAGTATTTT.

This clonotype came up many times. The gene calls are TRBV4-1 and TRBJ2-5; TRBD2 aligns across 7 bases. From germline, CDR1 is MGHRA and CDR2 YSYEKL. CDR3 size: 16 residues. V was pared by 1 base and J by 1 base, with 6 bases of the junction left unmatched. CDR3 loop: CASSQVGGGIQETQYF. CDR3 coding DNA: TGCGCCAGCAGCCAAGTCGGGGGAGGGATCCAAGAGACCCAGTACTTC.

As regards this clonotype: This may be a read error, as it is one base from a much larger clone. The chain employs TRBV29-1 and TRBJ2-5, with D perhaps matching TRBD2 (6 bases). Per germline, CDR1 SQVTM and CDR2 ANQGSEA. With 6 bases removed from V and 11 bases from J, the gap between germline ends came to 13 bases. The length of the CDR3 is 10 residues. In DNA, the CDR3 is TGCAGCGTAGAGCGGGTTGAGCAGTACTTC. This sequence encodes CSVERVEQYF.

For the CDR3, the DNA is TGTGCCAGCAGTGCCTCAACAGCCCGCGAGAAAAACATTCAGTACTTC. Encoded protein: CASSASTAREKNIQYF. The rearrangement uses TRBV28 and TRBJ2-4; no clear D gene. With 5 bases removed from V and 4 bases from J, the gap between germline ends came to 18 bases. Germline CDR1 and CDR2: MDHEN and SYDVKM. CDR3 length: 16 amino acids.

V is TRBV20-1 and J is TRBJ2-1; 7 positions match TRBD2. Trimming took 8 bases from V and 0 from J; bases not matched to a gene: 7. The CDR3 loop spans 14 amino acids. Germline V CDR1 and CDR2: DFQATT, SNEGSKA (reference sequence). For the CDR3, the DNA is TGCAGTTACAGCGGGGCTAGCTCCTACAATGAGCAGTTCTTC. Translated, it gives CSYSGASSYNEQFF.

This clonotype was observed a few times. The rearrangement joins TRBV7-8 to TRBJ2-5; D might be TRBD2 (6 bases). The V end was cut by 5 bases, the J end by 5 bases, with 15 bases between. CDR3 length: 14 amino acids. Germline V lookup: CDR1 SGHVS, CDR2 FQNEAQ. The CDR3 here is CASSQGGIRETQYF. CDR3 DNA sequence: TGTGCCAGCAGCCAGGGAGGCATCCGGGAGACCCAGTACTTC.

The rearrangement joins TRBV11-2 to TRBJ2-7; the D gene could be TRBD1 or TRBD2 (5 bases each). V was shortened by 3 bases and J by 7 bases, with 16 bases between the two germline ends. CDR1 and CDR2 (germline): SGHAT, FQNNGV. CDR3 length: 14 amino acids. The CDR3: CASSFRLGGLEQYF. The CDR3 nucleotides read TGTGCCAGCAGCTTCAGGCTTGGGGGTTTGGAGCAGTACTTC.

This clonotype showed up just a few times. J is TRBJ2-5 and V is TRBV6-1; 15 nucleotides line up with TRBD2. The CDR3 contains 18 residues. V dropped 6 bases and J dropped 4; count of bases not matched to a gene: 12. Germline values: CDR1 MNHNS, CDR2 SASEGT. In nucleotides, the CDR3 is TGTGCCAGCAGACCGGGACTAGCGGGGGGTTCTGGGGGAGAGACCCAGTACTTC. It codes for CASRPGLAGGSGGETQYF.

The V and J genes are TRBV4-2 and TRBJ2-1; TRBD2 is a possible D gene (5 bases). The J call may be faulty, since TRBJ2-7 better matches the DNA end. The CDR3 consists of 16 residues. The germline V gene encodes CDR1 LGHNA and CDR2 YNFKEQ. In nucleotides, the CDR3 is TGTGCCAGCAGCCAATTCGTAGGACTCACTGACAATGAGCAGTACTTC. It codes for CASSQFVGLTDNEQYF.

The gene calls are TRBV27 and TRBJ1-5; TRBD1 matches at 11 bases. With V trimmed by 7 bases and J by 8 bases, 10 bases remained unmatched. CDR3 length: 15 residues. Germline CDR1 and CDR2: MNHEY and SMNVEV (reference sequence). The CDR3 loop reads CASTAGQGADKPQHF. CDR3 bases: TGTGCCAGCACCGCCGGACAGGGGGCTGATAAGCCCCAGCATTTT.

The CDR3, as DNA: TGTGCCCCTGGGGGTACTCTCACAGATACGCAGTATTTT. Protein sequence: CAPGGTLTDTQYF. V and J are TRBV2 and TRBJ2-3; D tentatively fits TRBD1 or TRBD2 (5 bases each). The germline V gene has CDR1 SNHLY and CDR2 FYNNEI. V was shortened by 11 bases and J by 2 bases, with 14 bases between the two germline ends. There are 13 residues in the CDR3.

The V gene is TRBV5-5, the J gene TRBJ1-4; TRBD1 aligns across 7 bases. Per the germline V gene, CDR1 is SGHKS and CDR2 is YYEKEE (reference sequence). The CDR3 has 16 amino acids. V lost 0 bases and J lost 5; bases outside the gene matches: 7. The CDR3 loop reads CASSLGPQGSNEKLFF. CDR3 sequence (DNA): TGTGCCAGCAGCTTGGGGCCACAGGGGTCGAATGAAAAACTGTTTTTT.

This clonotype was recorded a few times. This sequence joins TRBV21-1 and TRBJ2-7; TRBD2 is the table's D call and was not checked against the DNA. TRBV21-1 is classified as a pseudogene. The CDR3 is made up of 15 amino acids. CDR3 protein: CASSPRVSGFWEQYF. CDR3 nucleotide sequence: TGTGCCAGCAGCCCCCGGGTCTCTGGTTTTTGGGAGCAGTACTTC.

J is TRBJ1-1 and V is TRBV13; unclear D gene. Trimming stripped 0 bases from V and 4 bases from J, with 9 bases between. This CDR3 is 14 amino acids long. Per germline, CDR1 PRHDT and CDR2 FYEKMQ (reference sequence). Here the CDR3 DNA reads TGTGCCAGCAGCTTAGGTCCCGCAGGCACTGAAGCTTTCTTT. Encoded protein: CASSLGPAGTEAFF.

To note about this clonotype: At one of its ends the junction is not consistent with the germline gene, which may arise from a read error. This sequence joins TRBV5-1 and TRBJ1-3, with 8 bases identical to TRBD1. The CDR3 extends over 17 amino acids. CDR1 and CDR2 from the germline V gene are SGHRS and YFSETQ. Here the CDR3 DNA reads TGCGCCAGCAGCTCCCTCGGGACAGGAGACTCTGGAAACGCCATATATTTT. Its translation: CASSSLGTGDSGNAIYF.